Sequencing of this T cell receptor (beta chain) was carried out in a study of cytomegalovirus exposure and HLA in healthy donors. Findings and caveats of the study: In a later analysis, donors in an Asian-associated ancestry cluster reportedly had fewer N-insertions in productive TCRs than the cohort mean. Previous analysis showed most TCR beta V segments were productive about 87% or about 30% of the time. In a later analysis, DRB1 alleles had the most associated TCRs; HLA-C alleles the fewest.

Both 60 Vbeta primers and 13 Jbeta primers went into the PCR. Measured with immunoSEQ multiplex PCR; TCRdb has only the in-frame clones, and not every one. The repertoire holds about 140,000 clones, with more than 7.5% as singletons. V was clipped by 4 bases and J by 3 bases; unmatched bases: 5. Germline V lookup: CDR1 SNHLY, CDR2 FYNNEI. The CDR3 has 14 amino acids. This clone was found a few times. Its antigen is still unknown. The sequence was obtained from a man aged 45 to 65 in good health and CMV-seronegative. Sequencing was carried out using PBMCs. The chain carries TRBV2 and TRBJ2-7, with 8 nucleotides matching TRBD1. The CDR3 spells CASSARQGNYEQYF. The CDR3 DNA reads as TGTGCCAGCAGTGCACGACAGGGGAACTACGAGCAGTACTTC.